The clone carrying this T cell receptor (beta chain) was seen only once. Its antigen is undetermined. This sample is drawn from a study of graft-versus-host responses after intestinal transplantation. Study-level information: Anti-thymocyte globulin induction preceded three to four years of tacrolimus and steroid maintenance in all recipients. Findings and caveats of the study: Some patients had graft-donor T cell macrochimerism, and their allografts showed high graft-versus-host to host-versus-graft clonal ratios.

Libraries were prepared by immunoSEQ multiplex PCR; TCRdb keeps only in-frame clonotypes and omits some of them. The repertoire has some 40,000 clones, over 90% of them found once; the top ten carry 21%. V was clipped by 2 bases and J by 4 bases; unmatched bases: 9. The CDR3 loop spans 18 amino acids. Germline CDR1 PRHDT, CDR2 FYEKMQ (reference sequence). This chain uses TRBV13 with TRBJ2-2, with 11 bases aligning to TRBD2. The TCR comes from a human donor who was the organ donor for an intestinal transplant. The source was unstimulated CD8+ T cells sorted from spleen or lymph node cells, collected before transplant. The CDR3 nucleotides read TGTGCCAGCAGCTTAATCCGCGCTAGCGGGAGGCGCACCGGGGAGCTGTTTTTT. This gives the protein CASSLIRASGRRTGELFF.